Below are 29 T cell receptor beta chains sequenced from a single sample in a study of blood T cell repertoires in COVID-19. The method was immunoSEQ multiplex PCR; TCRdb's version includes in-frame clones alone and lacks a portion of them. This table holds around 80,000 clones, about 82% found once. Sequenced material: peripheral blood. These receptors were obtained from a woman over 75 with acute or convalescent COVID-19.

The CDR3 DNA sequence: TGCGCCAGCAGCCTGGACAGGGGGCTGGCTGGCTACACCTTC. As protein: CASSLDRGLAGYTF. The chain couples TRBV5-1 to TRBJ1-2; 11 positions agree with TRBD1. After removal of 4 bases from V and 7 bases from J, the junction contained 6 bases not matched to a gene. The length of the CDR3 is 14 residues. CDR1 is SGHRS, CDR2 YFSETQ, per germline.

This clone is classed as medium-sized (0.01 to 0.1%). CDR3 nucleotides: TGTGCAAGTCGCTCACGGGGGTCCTATGGCTACACCTTC. It translates to CASRSRGSYGYTF. The chain uses TRBV12-2 and TRBJ1-2. TRBV12-2 has pseudogene status. The CDR3 covers 13 residues.

This clone has just one count. V is TRBV19 and J is TRBJ1-1; TRBD1 matches at 7 bases. Trimming cost V 5 bases and J 3 bases; bases outside gene matches: 9. The germline V gene encodes CDR1 LNHDA and CDR2 SQIVND (reference sequence). The CDR3 is made up of 15 amino acids. CDR3 protein: CASSLVQGWYTEAFF. CDR3 sequence (DNA): TGTGCCAGTAGTCTAGTACAGGGGTGGTACACTGAAGCTTTCTTT. Using reference TRBV19 and TRBJ1-1 for the parts outside the CDR3, the full variable domain is DGGITQSPKYLFRKEGQNVTLSCEQNLNHDAMYWYRQDPGQGLRLIYYSQIVNDFQKGDIAEGYSVSREKKESFPLTVTSAQKNPTAFYLCASSLVQGWYTEAFFGQGTRLTVV.

The J gene is TRBJ2-1, the V gene TRBV5-4, with 12 bases lining up with TRBD2. Germline CDR1 reads SGHNT; CDR2 reads YYREEE (reference sequence). The CDR3 loop spans 17 amino acids. Germline trimming cut 0 bases from V and 8 bases from J; bases unmatched to any gene: 9. CDR3 region: CASSLGLAGGIVYEQFF. DNA of the CDR3: TGTGCCAGCAGCTTGGGGCTAGCGGGGGGGATTGTCTATGAGCAGTTCTTC.

The chain employs TRBV14 and TRBJ1-1; 7 positions match TRBD1. This CDR3 comprises 15 residues. Germline trimming cut 4 bases from V and 0 bases from J; bases unmatched to any gene: 5. Germline CDR1 is SGHDN and CDR2 is FVKESK. CDR3 loop: CASSLLGQLNTEAFF. CDR3 nucleotides: TGTGCCAGCAGCCTCCTGGGACAGCTGAACACTGAAGCTTTCTTT.

The count of this clone is one. The chain joins TRBV6-6 to TRBJ2-7; TRBD1 matches 7 bases. From germline, CDR1 is MNHNY and CDR2 SVGAGI (reference sequence). V shed 6 bases and J 6 bases; nucleotides not matched to a gene: 14. The length of the CDR3 is 15 residues. Here the CDR3 reads CASSFDRAAFGEQYF. The CDR3 nucleotides are TGTGCCAGCAGCTTCGACAGGGCCGCTTTCGGCGAGCAGTACTTC.

The chain carries TRBV11-1 and TRBJ2-2; D uncertain. V was clipped by 2 bases and J by 6 bases, with 16 bases between them. This CDR3 is built from 16 residues. Per the germline V gene, CDR1 is SGHAT and CDR2 is FQDESV (reference sequence). CDR3 bases: TGTGCCAGCAGCTTAATGAGCCTACAGAGTGCCGGGGAGCTGTTTTTT. Amino acid sequence: CASSLMSLQSAGELFF.

The chain uses TRBV19 and TRBJ2-2, with TRBD2 as a possible D gene (6 bases). Per germline, CDR1 LNHDA and CDR2 SQIVND (reference sequence). V was cut by 4 bases and J by 4 bases, with 22 bases left in between. The CDR3 spans 18 residues. CDR3 sequence reads: CASSKSHLSGTGTGELFF. The CDR3 DNA is TGTGCCAGTAGTAAATCCCACCTTTCGGGGACTGGCACCGGGGAGCTGTTTTTT.

The chain joins TRBV12-5 to TRBJ1-2; perhaps TRBD1 as D (6 bases). There are 14 residues in the CDR3. Trimming stripped 1 base from V and 8 bases from J, with 14 bases between. Germline V lookup: CDR1 LGHNT, CDR2 FRNRAP. The CDR3 nucleotides are TGTGCTAGTGGTTTGGAAAACAGGGTGGTAGGCTACACCTTC. Encoded protein: CASGLENRVVGYTF.

V gene TRBV4-3 combines with J gene TRBJ1-4; D is ambiguous. Looked up from germline, CDR1 is LGHNA and CDR2 is YSLEER. This CDR3 spans 16 amino acids. V lost 0 bases, J lost 7 bases, and 15 bases lay in between. This chain's CDR3 is CASSQDQWRGSEKLFF. CDR3 DNA: TGCGCCAGCAGCCAAGATCAGTGGAGAGGGTCTGAAAAACTGTTTTTT.

This chain uses TRBV5-1 with TRBJ1-2, with 7 bases aligning to TRBD1. The CDR3 contains 14 residues. Germline-derived CDR1 and CDR2 are SGHRS and YFSETQ. V lost 8 bases to trimming and J lost 3 bases; unmatched junction nucleotides: 10. The CDR3 here is CASHPLGQDYGYTF. CDR3 in DNA: TGCGCCAGTCACCCCCTAGGACAGGACTATGGCTACACCTTC.

This clone was seen only once. This chain uses TRBV28 with TRBJ1-2, with D possibly TRBD1 on 6 matching bases. This CDR3 has 16 amino acids. Per the germline V gene, CDR1 is MDHEN and CDR2 is SYDVKM. V lost 4 bases and J 1 base, leaving 16 bases between the germline ends. The CDR3 sequence: CASSWGGAGGNYGYTF. DNA of the CDR3: TGTGCCAGCAGTTGGGGGGGGGCAGGCGGTAACTATGGCTACACCTTC.

This clone has a single count. The genes are TRBV24-1 and TRBJ1-6; D uncertain. Trimming removed 12 bases at V and 10 bases at J, with 21 bases between. Germline CDR1 and CDR2: KGHDR and SFDVKD. The CDR3 is 14 residues long. The DNA of the CDR3 is TGTGCCCCGAGGGTTCCGTGGCATTACTCACCCCTCCACTTT. Its translation is CAPRVPWHYSPLHF.

The chain uses TRBV29-1 and TRBJ1-1; tentative D call: TRBD1 (5 bases). Germline-derived CDR1 and CDR2 are SQVTM and ANQGSEA. The CDR3 extends over 11 amino acids. With 7 bases removed from V and 11 bases from J, the gap between germline ends came to 17 bases. Here the CDR3 reads CSGFGGKRAFF. CDR3 nucleotides: TGCAGCGGATTCGGGGGGAAGAGGGCTTTCTTT.

This chain connects TRBV7-8 to TRBJ2-5; no definite D call. V was clipped by 5 bases and J by 4 bases, with 5 bases between them. Germline CDR1 SGHVS, CDR2 FQNEAQ. This CDR3 has 11 amino acids. This chain's CDR3 is CASSPGETQYF. For the CDR3, the DNA is TGTGCCAGCAGCCCCGGAGAGACCCAGTACTTC.

The V call is TRBV6-2 or TRBV6-3, the J call TRBJ2-7, with a weak D call TRBD1 (6 bases). V dropped 5 bases and J dropped 4 bases, with 9 bases sitting between them. This CDR3 is 12 amino acids long. CDR1 MNHEY and CDR2 SVGEGT come from the germline V gene. The CDR3 DNA follows: TGTGCCAGCAGTAGGGGGAATTACGAGCAGTACTTC. Protein sequence: CASSRGNYEQYF.

This sequence joins TRBV27 and TRBJ1-6; 9 bases map to TRBD1. The germline V gene encodes CDR1 MNHEY and CDR2 SMNVEV (reference sequence). The CDR3 totals 18 residues. V was pared by 2 bases and J by 0 bases, with 5 bases of the junction left unmatched. This chain's CDR3 is CASSLKGQGSSYNSPLHF. The CDR3 DNA reads TGTGCCAGCAGTTTAAAGGGACAGGGAAGCTCCTATAATTCACCCCTCCACTTT.

The chain uses TRBV7-9 and TRBJ1-1; D unresolved. The CDR3 is 13 residues long. Germline CDR1 SEHNR, CDR2 FQNEAQ (reference sequence). The ends were cut back, 0 bases at V and 6 bases at J, with 8 bases in the middle. The CDR3 here is CASSLARNAEAFF. The CDR3 DNA reads TGTGCCAGCAGCTTAGCGAGAAATGCTGAAGCTTTCTTT.

CDR3 DNA sequence: TGTGCCAGCAGCTTGGACGGGGGGCGAGGGGTGACCCAGTACTTC. It yields the protein CASSLDGGRGVTQYF. The rearrangement uses TRBV5-4 and TRBJ2-5; possibly TRBD2 for D (7 bases). Per germline, CDR1 SGHNT and CDR2 YYREEE (reference sequence). V was clipped by 0 bases and J by 7 bases, with 16 bases between them. CDR3 length: 15 amino acids. Looking up the rest from reference TRBV5-4 and TRBJ2-5 gives the full variable domain: ETGVTQSPTHLIKTRGQQVTLRCSSQSGHNTVSWYQQALGQGPQFIFQYYREEENGRGNFPPRFSGLQFPNYSSELNVNALELDDSALYLCASSLDGGRGVTQYFGPGTRLLVL.

This chain links TRBV24-1 with TRBJ2-5; possibly TRBD2 for D (6 bases). The CDR3 is 15 residues long. Germline loops: CDR1 KGHDR, CDR2 SFDVKD. The V end lost 3 bases, the J end lost 5 bases, and 15 bases lay between the germline ends. CDR3 sequence: CATSDPSVSGETQYF. The DNA for the CDR3 is TGTGCCACCAGTGATCCCTCGGTGAGCGGGGAGACCCAGTACTTC.

The V gene is TRBV6-5, the J gene TRBJ1-2; 7 nucleotides match TRBD1. CDR3 length equals 15 residues. CDR1 is MNHEY and CDR2 is SVGAGI in the germline V gene. The V and J ends lost 8 bases and 2 bases, in that order; junction bases with no gene match: 11. In nucleotides, the CDR3 is TGTGCCAGCCACCCCCTTACAGGGGAGAACTATGGCTACACCTTC. This translates into CASHPLTGENYGYTF.

The chain has TRBV19 and TRBJ2-1; 11 nucleotides agree with TRBD1. CDR3 size: 15 residues. CDR1 LNHDA and CDR2 SQIVND come from the germline V gene (reference sequence). Trimming at V came to 7 bases and at J to 10 bases, leaving 12 bases not matched to a gene. CDR3 amino acids: CASISDRGPLGEQFF. The CDR3 DNA reads TGTGCCAGTATCTCGGACAGGGGGCCCCTCGGGGAGCAGTTCTTC.

The chain carries TRBV5-4 and TRBJ1-2; 8 positions agree with TRBD1. Germline V gives CDR1 SGHNT, CDR2 YYREEE (reference sequence). CDR3 length: 15 residues. Losses at the gene ends were 3 bases for V and 5 bases for J; bases not matched to a gene: 9. CDR3 DNA sequence: TGTGCCAGCAGCTCTCCGGGACAGGAATTATATGGCTACACCTTC. This sequence encodes CASSSPGQELYGYTF.

The chain has TRBV7-9 and TRBJ2-5; a weak D match, TRBD1 (5 bases). This CDR3 is built from 14 residues. CDR1 SEHNR and CDR2 FQNEAQ come from the germline V gene (reference sequence). Between the trimmed V and J ends, which lost 11 bases and 3 bases, there was a span of 19 bases. The CDR3, as DNA: TGTGCCCTTGGCAGGGATGGTGGCAAAGAGACCCAGTACTTC. As protein: CALGRDGGKETQYF.

This clone was seen a single time. The V and J genes are TRBV7-3 and TRBJ2-2, with 8 bases that match TRBD2. V was clipped by 5 bases and J by 6 bases; unmatched bases: 14. There are 17 residues in the CDR3. Germline V gene data show CDR1 as SGHTA and CDR2 as FQGTGA. This CDR3 is CASSPTAERGSAGELFF. CDR3 nucleotide sequence: TGTGCCAGCAGCCCGACCGCGGAGCGGGGGAGCGCCGGGGAGCTGTTTTTT.

This chain uses TRBV11-2 with TRBJ2-3; unclear D gene. V was trimmed by 5 bases and J by 3 bases, leaving 12 bases between them. Germline loops: CDR1 SGHAT, CDR2 FQNNGV. The CDR3 spans 14 residues. DNA for the CDR3: TGTGCCAGCAGCCCCAACATTGGTACAGATACGCAGTATTTT. This sequence encodes CASSPNIGTDTQYF.

The chain joins TRBV6-2 or TRBV6-3 to TRBJ1-5, with 8 bases fitting TRBD1. V lost 2 bases to trimming and J lost 0 bases; unmatched junction nucleotides: 6. Germline loops: CDR1 MNHEY, CDR2 SVGEGT. The CDR3 is 17 amino acids. In DNA form, the CDR3 reads TGTGCCAGCAGTTACGCCGAACAGGGGGATAGCAATCAGCCCCAGCATTTT. Amino acid sequence: CASSYAEQGDSNQPQHF.

This clone was recorded a few times. The genes are TRBV28 and TRBJ1-5, with 7 bases identical to TRBD1. Unmatched junction bases numbered 8, after V lost 6 bases and J lost 0 bases. This CDR3 has 16 amino acids. Per the germline V gene, CDR1 is MDHEN and CDR2 is SYDVKM. This CDR3 is CASRSAGQPSNQPQHF. CDR3 DNA sequence: TGTGCCAGCAGATCGGCGGGACAGCCTAGCAATCAGCCCCAGCATTTT.

The table lists this clone with a few counts. The rearrangement joins TRBV6-5 to TRBJ1-1; 8 nucleotides match TRBD1. V shed 3 bases, J shed 8 bases, and the junction held 8 bases outside the gene matches. The CDR3 has 14 amino acids. Germline-derived CDR1 and CDR2 are MNHEY and SVGAGI. The CDR3 nucleotides are TGTGCCAGCAGTTATAACGGGAACAGGGGGGAAGCTTTCTTT. As protein: CASSYNGNRGEAFF.